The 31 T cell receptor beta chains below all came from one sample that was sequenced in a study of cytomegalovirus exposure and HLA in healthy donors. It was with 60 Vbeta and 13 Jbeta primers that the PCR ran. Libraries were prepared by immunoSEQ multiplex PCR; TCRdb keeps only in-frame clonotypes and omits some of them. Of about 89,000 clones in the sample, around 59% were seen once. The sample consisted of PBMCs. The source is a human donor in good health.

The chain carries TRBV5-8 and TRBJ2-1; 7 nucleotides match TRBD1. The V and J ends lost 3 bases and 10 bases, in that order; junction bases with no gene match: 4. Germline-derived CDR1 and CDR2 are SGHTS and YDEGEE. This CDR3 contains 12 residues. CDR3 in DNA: TGTGCCAGCAGCTATGACAGGGAAGAGCAGTTCTTC. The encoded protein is CASSYDREEQFF. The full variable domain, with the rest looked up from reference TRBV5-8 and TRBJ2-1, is EAGVTQSPTHLIKTRGQQATLRCSPISGHTSVYWYQQALGLGLQFLLWYDEGEERNRGNFPPRFSGRQFPNYSSELNVNALELEDSALYLCASSYDREEQFFGPGTRLTVL.

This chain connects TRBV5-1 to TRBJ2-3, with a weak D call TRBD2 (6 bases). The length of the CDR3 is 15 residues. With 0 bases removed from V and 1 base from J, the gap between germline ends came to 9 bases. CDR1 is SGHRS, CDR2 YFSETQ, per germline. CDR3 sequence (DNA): TGCGCCAGCAGCTTGGAACTAGCCGGCACAGATACGCAGTATTTT. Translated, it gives CASSLELAGTDTQYF. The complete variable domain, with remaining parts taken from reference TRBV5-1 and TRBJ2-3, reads KAGVTQTPRYLIKTRGQQVTLSCSPISGHRSVSWYQQTPGQGLQFLFEYFSETQRNKGNFPGRFSGRQFSNSRSEMNVSTLELGDSALYLCASSLELAGTDTQYFGPGTRLTVL.

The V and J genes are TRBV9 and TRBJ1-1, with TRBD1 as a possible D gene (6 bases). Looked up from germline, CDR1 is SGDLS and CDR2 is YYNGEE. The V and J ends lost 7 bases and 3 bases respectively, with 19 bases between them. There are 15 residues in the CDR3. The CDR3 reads CASQDSSSWDTEAFF. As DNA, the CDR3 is TGTGCCAGCCAGGACAGTTCCTCTTGGGACACTGAAGCTTTCTTT.

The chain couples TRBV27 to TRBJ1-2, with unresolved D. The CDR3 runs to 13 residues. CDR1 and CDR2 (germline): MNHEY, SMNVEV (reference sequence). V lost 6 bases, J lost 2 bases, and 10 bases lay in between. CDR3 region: CASRRTINYGYTF. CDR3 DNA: TGTGCCAGCAGGCGCACGATAAACTATGGCTACACCTTC.

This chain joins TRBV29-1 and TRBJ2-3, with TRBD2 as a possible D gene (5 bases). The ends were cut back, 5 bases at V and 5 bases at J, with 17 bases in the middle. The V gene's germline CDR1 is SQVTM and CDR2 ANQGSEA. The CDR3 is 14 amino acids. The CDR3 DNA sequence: TGCAGCGTTTGCAGGAGGCAAGGCGGAGATACGCAGTATTTT. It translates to CSVCRRQGGDTQYF.

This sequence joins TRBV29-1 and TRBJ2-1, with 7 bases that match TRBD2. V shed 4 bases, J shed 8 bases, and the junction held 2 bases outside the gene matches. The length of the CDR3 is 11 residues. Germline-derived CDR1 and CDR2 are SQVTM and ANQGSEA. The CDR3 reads CSVGLADEQFF. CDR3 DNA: TGCAGCGTTGGACTAGCCGATGAGCAGTTCTTC.

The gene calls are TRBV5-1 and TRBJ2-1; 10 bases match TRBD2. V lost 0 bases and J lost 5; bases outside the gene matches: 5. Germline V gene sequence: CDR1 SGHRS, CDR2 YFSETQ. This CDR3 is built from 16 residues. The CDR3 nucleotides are TGCGCCAGCAGCTTGGGGTGGACTAGCGGAAACAATGAGCAGTTCTTC. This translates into CASSLGWTSGNNEQFF.

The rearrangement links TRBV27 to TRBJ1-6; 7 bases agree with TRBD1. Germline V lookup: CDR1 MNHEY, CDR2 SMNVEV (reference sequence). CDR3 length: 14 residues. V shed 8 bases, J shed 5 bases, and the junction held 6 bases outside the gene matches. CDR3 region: CASGWTGDNSPLHF. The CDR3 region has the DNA TGTGCCAGCGGGTGGACAGGCGATAATTCACCCCTCCACTTT.

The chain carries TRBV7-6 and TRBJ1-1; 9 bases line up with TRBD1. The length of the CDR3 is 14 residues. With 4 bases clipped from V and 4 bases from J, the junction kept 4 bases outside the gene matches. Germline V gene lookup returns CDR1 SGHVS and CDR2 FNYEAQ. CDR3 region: CASSWTGDGTEAFF. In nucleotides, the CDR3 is TGTGCCAGCAGCTGGACAGGGGATGGCACTGAAGCTTTCTTT.

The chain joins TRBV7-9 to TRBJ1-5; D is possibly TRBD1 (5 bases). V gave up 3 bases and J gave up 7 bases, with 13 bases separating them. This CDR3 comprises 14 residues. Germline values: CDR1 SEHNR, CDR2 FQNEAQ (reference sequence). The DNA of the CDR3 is TGTGCCAGCAGCTTGTCAGGGAATGGCCAGCCCCAGCATTTT. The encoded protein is CASSLSGNGQPQHF.

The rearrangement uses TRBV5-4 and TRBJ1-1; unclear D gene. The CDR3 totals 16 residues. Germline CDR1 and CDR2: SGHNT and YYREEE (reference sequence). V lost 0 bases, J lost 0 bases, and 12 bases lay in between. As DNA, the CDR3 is TGTGCCAGCAGCTTGGAATCTTCCGGTGTGAACACTGAAGCTTTCTTT. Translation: CASSLESSGVNTEAFF.

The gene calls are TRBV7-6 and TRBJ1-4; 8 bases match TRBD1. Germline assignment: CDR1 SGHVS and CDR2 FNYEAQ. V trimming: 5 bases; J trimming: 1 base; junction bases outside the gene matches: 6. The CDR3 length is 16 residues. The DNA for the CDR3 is TGTGCCAGCAGCCGGACCGGACAGGGAACTAATGAAAAACTGTTTTTT. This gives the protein CASSRTGQGTNEKLFF.

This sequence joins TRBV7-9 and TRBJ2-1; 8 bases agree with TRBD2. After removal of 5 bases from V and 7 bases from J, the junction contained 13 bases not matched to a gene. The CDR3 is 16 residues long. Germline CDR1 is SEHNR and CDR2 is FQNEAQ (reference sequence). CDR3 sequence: CASSHSTAGAGNEQFF. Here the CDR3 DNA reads TGTGCCAGCAGCCATTCCACAGCGGGGGCTGGTAATGAGCAGTTCTTC.

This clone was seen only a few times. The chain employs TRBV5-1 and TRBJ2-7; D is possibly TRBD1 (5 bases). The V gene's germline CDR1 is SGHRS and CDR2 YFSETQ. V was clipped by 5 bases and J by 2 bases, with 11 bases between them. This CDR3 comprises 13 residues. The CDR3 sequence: CASSQGSAYEQYF. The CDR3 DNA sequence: TGCGCCAGCAGTCAGGGTTCGGCCTACGAGCAGTACTTC.

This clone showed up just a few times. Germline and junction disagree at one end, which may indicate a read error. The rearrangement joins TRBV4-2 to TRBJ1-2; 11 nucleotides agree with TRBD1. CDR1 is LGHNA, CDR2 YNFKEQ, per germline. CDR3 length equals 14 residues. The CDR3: CASSQKLGGQGDFF. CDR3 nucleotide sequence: TGTGCCAGCAGCCAAAAATTAGGGGGACAGGGGGATTTTTTC.

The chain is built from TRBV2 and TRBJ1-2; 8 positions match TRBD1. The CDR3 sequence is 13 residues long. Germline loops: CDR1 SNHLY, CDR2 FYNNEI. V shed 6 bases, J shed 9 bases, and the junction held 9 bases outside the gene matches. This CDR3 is CASRGTGPSSYTF. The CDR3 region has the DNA TGTGCCAGCAGAGGGACAGGTCCCAGTAGCTACACCTTC.

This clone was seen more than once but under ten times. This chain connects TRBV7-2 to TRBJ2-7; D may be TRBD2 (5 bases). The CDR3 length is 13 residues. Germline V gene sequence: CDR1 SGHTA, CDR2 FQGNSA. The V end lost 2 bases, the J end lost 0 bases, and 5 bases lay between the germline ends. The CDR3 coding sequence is TGTGCCAGCAGCTTAACTAGCTCCTACGAGCAGTACTTC. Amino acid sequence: CASSLTSSYEQYF.

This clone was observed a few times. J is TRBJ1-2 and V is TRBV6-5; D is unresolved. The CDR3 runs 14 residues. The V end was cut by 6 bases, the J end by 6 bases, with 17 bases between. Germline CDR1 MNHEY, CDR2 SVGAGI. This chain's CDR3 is CASSRLRLEDGYTF. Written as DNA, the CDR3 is TGTGCCAGCAGCCGATTGAGGCTTGAGGATGGCTACACCTTC.

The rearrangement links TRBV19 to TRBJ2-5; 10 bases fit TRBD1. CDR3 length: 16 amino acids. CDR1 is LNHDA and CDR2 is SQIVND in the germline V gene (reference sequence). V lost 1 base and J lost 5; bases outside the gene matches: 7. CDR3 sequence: CASSIGTGGIGETQYF. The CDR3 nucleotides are TGTGCCAGTAGTATAGGGACAGGGGGAATAGGGGAGACCCAGTACTTC.

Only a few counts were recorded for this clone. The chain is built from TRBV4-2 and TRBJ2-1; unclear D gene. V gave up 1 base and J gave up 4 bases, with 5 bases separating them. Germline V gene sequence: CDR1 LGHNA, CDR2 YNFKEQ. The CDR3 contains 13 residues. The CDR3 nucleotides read TGTGCCAGCAGCCAAGTATCGTACAATGAGCAGTTCTTC. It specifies CASSQVSYNEQFF.

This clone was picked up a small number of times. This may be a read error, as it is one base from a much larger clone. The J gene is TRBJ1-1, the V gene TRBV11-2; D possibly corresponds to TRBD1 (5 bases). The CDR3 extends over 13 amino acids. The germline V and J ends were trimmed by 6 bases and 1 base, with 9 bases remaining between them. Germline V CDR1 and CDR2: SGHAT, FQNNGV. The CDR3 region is CASSQQENTEAFF. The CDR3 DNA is TGTGCCAGCAGTCAACAGGAGAACACTGAAGCTTTCTTT. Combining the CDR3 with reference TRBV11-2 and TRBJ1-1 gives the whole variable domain EAGVAQSPRYKIIEKRQSVAFWCNPISGHATLYWYQQILGQGPKLLIQFQNNGVVDDSQLPKDRFSAERLKGVDSTLKIQPAKLEDSAVYLCASSQQENTEAFFGQGTRLTVV.

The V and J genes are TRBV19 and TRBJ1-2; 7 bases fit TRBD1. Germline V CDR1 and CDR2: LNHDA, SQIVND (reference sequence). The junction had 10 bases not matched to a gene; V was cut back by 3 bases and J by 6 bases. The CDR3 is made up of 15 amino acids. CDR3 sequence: CASSINKGTEDGYTF. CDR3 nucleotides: TGTGCCAGTAGTATTAATAAAGGGACAGAGGATGGCTACACCTTC.

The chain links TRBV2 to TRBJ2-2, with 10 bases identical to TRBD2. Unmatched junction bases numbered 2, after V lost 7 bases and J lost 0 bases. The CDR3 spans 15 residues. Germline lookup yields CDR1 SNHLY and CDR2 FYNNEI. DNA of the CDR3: TGTGCCAGCACCGGGACTAGCGCGAACACCGGGGAGCTGTTTTTT. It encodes CASTGTSANTGELFF.

The CDR3 is CASSLGDAGGPRQFF. The DNA of the CDR3 is TGTGCCAGCAGCTTGGGGGACGCGGGGGGGCCCCGGCAGTTCTTC. V gene TRBV5-6 combines with J gene TRBJ2-1; 9 nucleotides align to TRBD2. The CDR3 totals 15 residues. Germline values: CDR1 SGHDT, CDR2 YYEEEE. With V trimmed by 0 bases and J by 12 bases, 10 bases remained unmatched.

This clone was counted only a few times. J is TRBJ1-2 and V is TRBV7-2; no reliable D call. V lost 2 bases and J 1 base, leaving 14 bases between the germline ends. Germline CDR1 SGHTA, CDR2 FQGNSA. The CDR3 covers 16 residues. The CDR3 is CASSLLSPTYNYGYTF. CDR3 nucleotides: TGTGCCAGCAGCTTACTATCCCCAACTTATAACTATGGCTACACCTTC.

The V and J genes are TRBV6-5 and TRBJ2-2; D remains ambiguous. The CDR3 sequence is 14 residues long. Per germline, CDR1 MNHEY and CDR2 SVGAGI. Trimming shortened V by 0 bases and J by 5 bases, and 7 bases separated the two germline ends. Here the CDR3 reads CASSYSERTGELFF. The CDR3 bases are TGTGCCAGCAGTTACTCCGAACGGACCGGGGAGCTGTTTTTT.

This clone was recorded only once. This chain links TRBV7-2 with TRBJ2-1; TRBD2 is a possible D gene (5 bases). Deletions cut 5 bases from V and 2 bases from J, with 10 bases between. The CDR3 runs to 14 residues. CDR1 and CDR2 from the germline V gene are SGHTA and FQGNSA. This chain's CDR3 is CASSASGTYNEQFF. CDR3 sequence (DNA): TGTGCCAGCAGCGCAAGCGGTACCTACAATGAGCAGTTCTTC.

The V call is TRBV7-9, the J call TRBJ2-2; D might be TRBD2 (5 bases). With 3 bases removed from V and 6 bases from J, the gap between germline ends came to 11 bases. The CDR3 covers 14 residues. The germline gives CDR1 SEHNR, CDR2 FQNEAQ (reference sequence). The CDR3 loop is CASSFGGRAGELFF. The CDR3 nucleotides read TGTGCCAGCAGCTTCGGCGGGCGGGCCGGGGAGCTGTTTTTT. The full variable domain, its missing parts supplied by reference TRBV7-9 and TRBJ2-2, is DTGVSQNPRHKITKRGQNVTFRCDPISEHNRLYWYRQTLGQGPEFLTYFQNEAQLEKSRLLSDRFSAERPKGSFSTLEIQRTEQGDSAMYLCASSFGGRAGELFFGEGSRLTVL.

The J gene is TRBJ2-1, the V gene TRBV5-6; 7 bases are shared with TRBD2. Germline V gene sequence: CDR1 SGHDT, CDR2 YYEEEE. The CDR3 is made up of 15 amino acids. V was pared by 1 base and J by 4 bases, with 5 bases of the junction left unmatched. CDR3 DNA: TGTGCCAGCAGCTTGAGGCTAGCGGTATACAATGAGCAGTTCTTC. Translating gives CASSLRLAVYNEQFF.

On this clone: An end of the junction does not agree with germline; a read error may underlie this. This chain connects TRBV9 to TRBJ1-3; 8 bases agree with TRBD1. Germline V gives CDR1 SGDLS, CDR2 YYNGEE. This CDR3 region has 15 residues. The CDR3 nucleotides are TGTGCCAGCAGTTCCAGGGGGCATTCTGGGAACACCATATATTTT. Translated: CASSSRGHSGNTIYF.

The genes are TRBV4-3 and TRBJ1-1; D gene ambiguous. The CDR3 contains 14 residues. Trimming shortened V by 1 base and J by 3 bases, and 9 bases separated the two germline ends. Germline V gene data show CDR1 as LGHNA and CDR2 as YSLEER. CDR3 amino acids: CASSQGRLDTEAFF. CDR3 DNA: TGCGCCAGCAGCCAAGGTAGACTGGACACTGAAGCTTTCTTT.